Listed below are T cell receptor beta chains from one sample, sequenced in a study of CD8 T cells in Susac syndrome. A single record per CDR3 protein comes from TCRdb applying MiXCR to the immunoSEQ multiplex PCR reads. The table includes 150,000 or so distinct CDR3 sequences, about 96% detected once. Sequenced: CD4+ T cells from PBMCs. These receptors originate from a human donor with Susac syndrome. Both conserved end residues are trimmed from each CDR3. A D gene is named only where the DNA matches it firmly. Size tells how often a clone was seen (once, few, many) or the class of an expanded clone, and some rows leave it out.

TRBV2,.,TRBJ2-3,.,ASSGLWDFRPSTDTQY
TRBV24-1,.,TRBJ2-3,.,ATSDPKEGAVDTQY
TRBV29-1,.,TRBJ2-3,TRBD2,SVRPPGRGADTQY
TRBV3-1,once,TRBJ1-2,.,ASSQRVGGYT
TRBV19,.,TRBJ1-4,.,ASSIMVSNEKLF
TRBV5-1,.,TRBJ2-2,.,ASSDDRRNTGELF
TRBV28,once,TRBJ2-7,.,ASSFHVGYEQY
TRBV7-9,.,TRBJ2-5,TRBD2,ASSLIPSGGSETQY
TRBV12-3/TRBV12-4,.,TRBJ2-3,.,ASSWGQGDTQY
TRBV27,.,TRBJ1-2,.,ASSPDRVRGYT
TRBV6-5,.,TRBJ2-7,.,ASSARSVYEQY
TRBV20-1,.,TRBJ2-5,TRBD2,SASPSGGARETQY
TRBV2,.,TRBJ1-2,.,ASMAAEGYGYT
TRBV5-1,once,TRBJ1-2,.,ASSPAWADRAGYT
TRBV6-5,.,TRBJ1-4,.,ASSRQGAEKLF